A selection of T cell receptor beta chains follows, all from one sample in a study of cytomegalovirus exposure and HLA in healthy donors. Assay: immunoSEQ multiplex PCR; the TCRdb copy retains only in-frame clones and omits some. The top ten hold 0.89% of the sample, which has 150,000 to 200,000 clones, about 95% seen once. Material for sequencing was PBMCs. These receptors originate from a woman younger than 35 in good health and CMV-seronegative. Each CDR3 is given with its conserved first and last residue. The D gene is left open where the match is weak. Not all rows give a size; the values are once, few, many and, for expanded clones, a class.

- | TRBJ2-7 | TRBV7-2 | TRBD2 | TGTGCCAGCAGCTTAGGGGTAGCGGGGACCTACGAGCAGTACTTC | CASSLGVAGTYEQYF
- | TRBJ2-7 | TRBV5-5 | - | TGTGCCAGCAGCCTCTATTACGAGCAGTACTTC | CASSLYYEQYF
- | TRBJ2-1 | TRBV7-2 | TRBD2 | TGTGCCAGCAGCCCCCGGGACCCGGGGGGGAGGCAGTTCTTC | CASSPRDPGGRQFF
- | TRBJ1-2 | TRBV6-5 | - | TGTGCCAGTTCCTCAGGCTCGGCTGGCTACACCTTC | CASSSGSAGYTF
- | TRBJ1-4 | TRBV4-1 | - | TGCGCCAGCACCCCATCGACAGCGGGGCAAAAACTGTTTTTT | CASTPSTAGQKLFF
- | TRBJ2-5 | TRBV6-5 | TRBD1 | TGTGCCAGCAGTTTCTTGACAGGGCTGGGTGAGACCCAGTACTTC | CASSFLTGLGETQYF
- | TRBJ1-1 | TRBV27 | TRBD1 | TGTGCCAGCAGTCCCCGGGACAGTCGGAACACTGAAGCTTTCTTT | CASSPRDSRNTEAFF
- | TRBJ1-2 | TRBV19 | - | TGTGCCAGTAGAGATAAGCCCTATGGCTACACCTTC | CASRDKPYGYTF
- | TRBJ2-1 | TRBV6-1 | TRBD2 | TGTGCCAGCAGGAAAGCGGGGGGGCCCAGGAATGAGCAGTTCTTC | CASRKAGGPRNEQFF
- | TRBJ2-1 | TRBV4-1 | - | TGCGCCAGCAGCCAGATAGTTAGATACTCCTACAATGAGCAGTTCTTC | CASSQIVRYSYNEQFF
- | TRBJ2-1 | TRBV11-2 | TRBD1 | TGTGCCAGCAGCTCCCTAGCCGGGACAGGGTCCAATGAGCAGTTCTTC | CASSSLAGTGSNEQFF
- | TRBJ1-2 | TRBV6-6 | TRBD1 | TGTGCCAGCAGGGGGACAGGGCACGGAGGCTATGGCTACACCTTC | CASRGTGHGGYGYTF
- | TRBJ2-1 | TRBV30 | TRBD1 | TGTGCCTGGAAGGGGGCCCCATCCTACAATGAGCAGTTCTTC | CAWKGAPSYNEQFF
once | TRBJ2-1 | TRBV11-2 | - | TGTGCCAGCAGCGCCCTCCGGAGGGCGAGGATTTACAATGAGCAGTTCTTC | CASSALRRARIYNEQFF
- | TRBJ1-4 | TRBV5-1 | TRBD1 | TGCGCCAGCAGCGAAACCATAGCATCGACAGGGAAAGTGTTTTTT | CASSETIASTGKVFF
- | TRBJ1-3 | TRBV19 | TRBD1 | TGTGCCAGTAGTATGAGGGACAGGGGGCGCAGTTCCTCTGGAAACACCATATATTTT | CASSMRDRGRSSSGNTIYF
- | TRBJ1-6 | TRBV28 | - | TGTGCCAGCAGTTTCGACAGGCAGTATTCACCCCTCCACTTT | CASSFDRQYSPLHF
- | TRBJ2-7 | TRBV2 | - | TGTGCCAGCAGCTTACTGGGTACCCCGACGGAGGAGCAGTACTTC | CASSLLGTPTEEQYF
once | TRBJ2-1 | TRBV7-6 | TRBD1 | TGTGCCAGCAGCTTAGGGGCAGGGGGCGGGTACAATGAGCAGTTCTTC | CASSLGAGGGYNEQFF
- | TRBJ2-1 | TRBV4-3 | TRBD1 | TGCGCCAGCAGCCAAGAGGCGGGACAGGAGTACAATGAGCAGTTCTTC | CASSQEAGQEYNEQFF
- | TRBJ2-5 | TRBV14 | TRBD2 | TGTGCCAGCAGCCTGGTGACTAGCATCGGGGAGACCCAGTACTTC | CASSLVTSIGETQYF
- | TRBJ1-6 | TRBV7-9 | TRBD1 | TGTGCCAGCAGCGAACGGGGACAGGGTAATTCACCCCTCCACTTT | CASSERGQGNSPLHF
- | TRBJ2-1 | TRBV2 | - | TGTGCCACCCTAAGGTCGGGACAGCAGTTCTTC | CATLRSGQQFF
- | TRBJ2-6 | TRBV7-2 | - | TGTGCCAGCAGCCCAGTTACAGGGTCTGGGGCCAACGTCCTGACTTTC | CASSPVTGSGANVLTF
- | TRBJ2-1 | TRBV7-8 | TRBD2 | TGTGCCAGCGGTAGGGTAGCGGGGGCCTACAATGAGCAGTTCTTC | CASGRVAGAYNEQFF